A single sample gave rise to the 32 T cell receptor beta chains below, sequenced in a study of T cells in Graves' hyperthyroidism and ophthalmopathy. TCR beta CDR3 region amplification was performed from RNA transcripts. TCR CDR3 regions were first amplified by RT-PCR with HTBI primers. TCRdb recomputed calls from the multiplex PCR reads with MiXCR, one row per CDR3 protein. The table records approximately 510,000 distinct CDR3 sequences, 20% to 25% of them present only once. Input material: blood. These receptors all stem from a man aged 18 to 29 with Graves' hyperthyroidism.

The genes are TRBV6-1 and TRBJ2-2; D is ambiguous. Trimming shortened V by 9 bases and J by 6 bases, and 14 bases separated the two germline ends. This CDR3 has 13 residues. From germline, CDR1 is MNHNS and CDR2 SASEGT. The CDR3 here is CASLVFFAGELFF. CDR3 sequence (DNA): TGTGCCAGTCTGGTCTTCTTCGCCGGGGAGCTGTTTTTT.

This clonotype was picked up many times. The chain is built from TRBV5-1 and TRBJ1-2; 11 bases line up with TRBD1. From germline, CDR1 is SGHRS and CDR2 YFSETQ. The length of the CDR3 is 14 residues. The trim removed 4 bases at V and 7 bases at J, leaving 6 bases unmatched. CDR3 DNA: TGCGCCAGCAGCCTAGGACAGGGGGCGCCTGGCTACACCTTC. Its protein is CASSLGQGAPGYTF.

This clonotype was seen a few times. The rearrangement uses TRBV5-1 and TRBJ2-5; 7 bases are a match to TRBD1. This CDR3 is 14 amino acids long. Germline V gene data show CDR1 as SGHRS and CDR2 as YFSETQ. V was clipped by 4 bases and J by 1 base; unmatched bases: 4. CDR3 sequence (DNA): TGCGCCAGCAGCACACAGGGGTCCCAAGAGACCCAGTACTTC. This gives the protein CASSTQGSQETQYF.

This clonotype was counted at least ten times. V is TRBV6-1 and J is TRBJ2-7, with a possible D match to TRBD2 (5 bases). The CDR3 extends over 15 amino acids. V dropped 7 bases and J dropped 3 bases, with 19 bases sitting between them. The germline gives CDR1 MNHNS, CDR2 SASEGT. DNA of the CDR3: TGTGCCAGCACCAACGAAGCGGCAGGACTCTACGAGCAGTACTTC. As protein: CASTNEAAGLYEQYF.

This clonotype was detected ten times or more. DNA for the CDR3: TGTGCCATCAGTGTAAGGGGACCGAGCTCTGGAAACACCATATATTTT. Residues: CAISVRGPSSGNTIYF. The V and J genes are TRBV10-3 and TRBJ1-3; a weak D match, TRBD1 (5 bases). The V gene lost 4 bases and the J gene lost 0 bases, with 13 bases spanning the gap. Germline loops: CDR1 ENHRY, CDR2 SYGVKD. The CDR3 loop spans 16 amino acids.

This clonotype occurred many times. The gene calls are TRBV2 and TRBJ2-2, with 9 bases matching TRBD2. V trimming: 2 bases; J trimming: 4 bases; junction bases outside the gene matches: 2. This CDR3 has 15 residues. Germline assignment: CDR1 SNHLY and CDR2 FYNNEI. The CDR3 DNA sequence: TGTGCCAGCAGTGAATGGACTAGCGCCACCGGGGAGCTGTTTTTT. It encodes CASSEWTSATGELFF.

This clonotype has ten or more counts. The J gene is TRBJ2-7, the V gene TRBV29-1; possibly TRBD1 or TRBD2 for D (5 bases each). Deletions cut 6 bases from V and 9 bases from J, with 21 bases between. Germline V gives CDR1 SQVTM, CDR2 ANQGSEA. The CDR3 runs to 13 residues. CDR3 DNA sequence: TGCAGCGTCGACTACGGACAAGGGAATGGGCAGTACTTC. Encoded protein: CSVDYGQGNGQYF.

In its sample, this clonotype was seen many times. The chain employs TRBV7-8 and TRBJ1-5; 7 nucleotides line up with TRBD1. The CDR3 sequence is 15 residues long. Germline V gene data show CDR1 as SGHVS and CDR2 as FQNEAQ. With 4 bases clipped from V and 2 bases from J, the junction kept 5 bases outside the gene matches. The DNA of the CDR3 is TGTGCCAGCAGCTCAGGGGGTGGAGGCAATCAGCCCCAGCATTTT. Its protein product is CASSSGGGGNQPQHF.

As concerns this clonotype: Given a much more abundant clone one base away, this may be a read error. This rearrangement joins TRBV30 to TRBJ1-1; D is unresolved. The CDR3 is 11 amino acids. The germline gives CDR1 GTSNPN, CDR2 SVGIG (reference sequence). The CDR3: CAYTQRVTACF. The CDR3 DNA is TGTGCCTATACTCAAAGAGTCACGGCTTGCTTT.

The V gene is TRBV6-1, the J gene TRBJ1-2; perhaps TRBD1 as D (6 bases). From germline, CDR1 is MNHNS and CDR2 SASEGT. The CDR3 extends over 16 amino acids. Trimming took off 1 base at V and 3 bases at J, with 15 bases between the two ends. The DNA for the CDR3 is TGTGCCAGCAGTGAAGGGGTGGGGGGCTCGGACTATGGCTACACCTTC. This sequence encodes CASSEGVGGSDYGYTF.

This clonotype was counted ten times or more. The J gene is TRBJ2-7, the V gene TRBV19, with D possibly being TRBD1 (6 bases). CDR1 is LNHDA and CDR2 is SQIVND in the germline V gene (reference sequence). The CDR3 is 14 residues long. The V and J ends lost 6 bases and 3 bases respectively, with 15 bases between them. The CDR3 protein is CASSLQGTNYEQYF. For the CDR3, the DNA is TGTGCCAGTAGCCTTCAGGGGACCAACTACGAGCAGTACTTC.

This clonotype appeared a few times. The chain joins TRBV6-2 or TRBV6-3 to TRBJ1-1, with 7 bases matching TRBD1. Trimming at V came to 11 bases and at J to 4 bases, leaving 7 bases not matched to a gene. There are 12 residues in the CDR3. CDR1 and CDR2 from the germline V gene are MNHEY and SVGEGT. The chain's CDR3 is CAVKTGVTEAFF. The CDR3 bases are TGTGCCGTCAAAACAGGGGTCACTGAAGCTTTCTTT.

This CDR3 reads CATLSQDRGYEQYF. CDR3 nucleotides: TGTGCCACCCTATCCCAGGACAGGGGATACGAGCAGTACTTC. The genes are TRBV28 and TRBJ2-7, with TRBD1 matching over 9 bases. CDR3 length equals 14 residues. The germline gives CDR1 MDHEN, CDR2 SYDVKM. Trimming at V came to 10 bases and at J to 4 bases, leaving 11 bases not matched to a gene.

This clonotype was seen only once. This chain uses TRBV28 with TRBJ2-7, with a tentative D call TRBD2 (6 bases). Trimming shortened V by 5 bases and J by 4 bases, and 18 bases separated the two germline ends. The CDR3 spans 15 residues. Germline V gene data show CDR1 as MDHEN and CDR2 as SYDVKM. The CDR3 nucleotides read TGTGCCAGCAGTCGCAATGCCGGGAGAGGTTACGAGCAGTACTTC. As protein: CASSRNAGRGYEQYF.

This clonotype was found many times. J is TRBJ1-1 and V is TRBV2, with D perhaps matching TRBD1 (6 bases). Germline-derived CDR1 and CDR2 are SNHLY and FYNNEI. This CDR3 comprises 13 residues. The V gene lost 4 bases and the J gene lost 8 bases, with 14 bases spanning the gap. This chain's CDR3 is CASSGGQEREAFF. The CDR3, as DNA: TGTGCCAGCAGTGGGGGGCAGGAGAGAGAAGCTTTCTTT. Using reference TRBV2 and TRBJ1-1 for the parts outside the CDR3, the full variable domain is EPEVTQTPSHQVTQMGQEVILRCVPISNHLYFYWYRQILGQKVEFLVSFYNNEISEKSEIFDDQFSVERPDGSNFTLKIRSTKLEDSAMYFCASSGGQEREAFFGQGTRLTVV.

This clonotype was counted at least ten times. The V and J genes are TRBV6-5 and TRBJ2-2, with 11 bases fitting TRBD1. Germline V gene lookup returns CDR1 MNHEY and CDR2 SVGAGI. This CDR3 spans 16 amino acids. V lost 5 bases and J lost 5; bases outside the gene matches: 7. The CDR3 coding sequence is TGTGCCAGCAGTCACCCGGGACAGGGGGGTACCGGGGAGCTGTTTTTT. Protein: CASSHPGQGGTGELFF.

Only a few counts were recorded for this clonotype. The chain carries TRBV7-8 and TRBJ2-7, with D perhaps TRBD1 or TRBD2 (6 bases each). CDR1 and CDR2 (germline): SGHVS, FQNEAQ. The CDR3 has 17 amino acids. V was trimmed by 5 bases and J by 3 bases, leaving 23 bases between them. The CDR3 nucleotides read TGTGCCAGCAGCAGACATGGAGGGGCAGGGGCCCGCTACGAGCAGTACTTC. This translates into CASSRHGGAGARYEQYF.

This clonotype was seen repeatedly, ten times or more. The V gene is TRBV12-3 or TRBV12-4, the J gene TRBJ1-2; D gene uncertain. V was trimmed by 4 bases and J by 1 base, leaving 13 bases between them. This CDR3 has 15 residues. The CDR3 protein is CASSSIVMNNYGYTF. As DNA, the CDR3 is TGTGCCAGCAGTTCAATTGTAATGAATAACTATGGCTACACCTTC.

As regards this clonotype: A much larger clone differs by one base, so this may be a read error. The J gene is TRBJ2-5, the V gene TRBV28; 11 positions match TRBD2. The CDR3 consists of 18 residues. Losses at the gene ends were 1 base for V and 3 bases for J; bases not matched to a gene: 10. Germline V gene sequence: CDR1 MDHEN, CDR2 SYDVKM. CDR3 in amino acids: CASSLLEASGGFEETQYF. The CDR3 nucleotides are TGTGCCAGCAGTTTATTGGAGGCTAGCGGGGGGTTTGAAGAGACCCAGTACTTC.

This chain joins TRBV28 and TRBJ1-2; no reliable D call. Trimming left V 1 base short and J 8 bases short, with 8 bases between. This CDR3 is built from 12 residues. Germline loops: CDR1 MDHEN, CDR2 SYDVKM. CDR3 in DNA: TGTGCCAGCAGTTTATCCTCCAGGGGCTACACCTTC. Translated, it gives CASSLSSRGYTF.

J is TRBJ1-1 and V is TRBV11-2, with 8 bases identical to TRBD1. The CDR3 length is 16 residues. Germline V gene lookup returns CDR1 SGHAT and CDR2 FQNNGV. After removal of 3 bases from V and 2 bases from J, the junction contained 8 bases not matched to a gene. The CDR3 spells CASSFPRQGRNTEAFF. The CDR3 DNA follows: TGTGCCAGCAGCTTTCCAAGACAGGGGAGAAACACTGAAGCTTTCTTT.

This clonotype has ten or more counts. The V call is TRBV12-3 or TRBV12-4, the J call TRBJ1-2; possible D gene TRBD1, 6 bases. V was trimmed by 6 bases and J by 3 bases, leaving 17 bases between them. The CDR3 spans 15 residues. CDR3 nucleotides: TGTGCCAGCAGATCCACAGGGAGGCACGACTATGGCTACACCTTC. Translation gives CASRSTGRHDYGYTF.

This clonotype was counted ten times or more. The chain combines TRBV30 with TRBJ1-1; 7 nucleotides agree with TRBD1. The length of the CDR3 is 13 residues. With 5 bases clipped from V and 0 bases from J, the junction kept 3 bases outside the gene matches. CDR1 is GTSNPN, CDR2 SVGIG, per germline (reference sequence). CDR3 sequence: CAWDGTVNTEAFF. In DNA, the CDR3 is TGTGCCTGGGATGGGACAGTGAACACTGAAGCTTTCTTT.

The sample holds many counts of this clonotype. The CDR3 nucleotides read TGTGCCAGCAACGGAAGGGGTTCCTCCTACGAGCAGTACTTC. Its translation is CASNGRGSSYEQYF. This sequence joins TRBV13 and TRBJ2-7, with D maybe TRBD1 (5 bases). The length of the CDR3 is 14 residues. Between the trimmed V and J ends, which lost 7 bases and 0 bases, there was a span of 13 bases. Germline CDR1 is PRHDT and CDR2 is FYEKMQ (reference sequence). Looking up the rest from reference TRBV13 and TRBJ2-7 gives the full variable domain: AAGVIQSPRHLIKEKRETATLKCYPIPRHDTVYWYQQGPGQDPQFLISFYEKMQSDKGSIPDRFSAQQFSDYHSELNMSSLELGDSALYFCASNGRGSSYEQYFGPGTRLTVT.

Concerning this clonotype itself: One end of the junction fails to match germline, which may point to a read error. The V and J genes are TRBV11-2 and TRBJ1-1; D unresolved. Germline values: CDR1 SGHAT, CDR2 FQNNGV. The CDR3 is made up of 15 amino acids. The CDR3 region is CASSPDPILNTDAFF. CDR3 sequence (DNA): TGTGCCAGCAGCCCCGACCCCATATTGAACACTGATGCTTTCTTT.

This clonotype showed up many times. The chain couples TRBV30 to TRBJ2-5; 11 bases line up with TRBD1. The CDR3 is 14 amino acids. From germline, CDR1 is GTSNPN and CDR2 SVGIG (reference sequence). J lost 7 bases, V lost 2 bases, and 6 bases had no gene match. CDR3 protein: CAWSIGTGGGTQYF. CDR3 bases: TGTGCCTGGAGTATAGGGACAGGGGGTGGGACCCAGTACTTC.

This clonotype was counted many times. J is TRBJ1-3 and V is TRBV11-1, with D possibly being TRBD1 (5 bases). V was pared by 4 bases and J by 7 bases, with 20 bases between. CDR1 is SGHAT, CDR2 FQDESV, per germline (reference sequence). There are 16 residues in the CDR3. The CDR3 sequence: CASSSGLAGTWNTIYF. The CDR3, as DNA: TGTGCCAGCAGCTCGGGACTGGCCGGGACTTGGAACACCATATATTTT.

This clonotype was counted many times. The chain links TRBV29-1 to TRBJ1-2; D might be TRBD1 (5 bases). Germline V gives CDR1 SQVTM, CDR2 ANQGSEA. The CDR3 loop spans 14 amino acids. V lost 1 base and J lost 7, with 16 bases in between. The CDR3 DNA reads as TGCAGCGTTGAAGTACGTGGGACTACGGGTGGCTACACCTTC. Protein: CSVEVRGTTGGYTF.

This clonotype was found many times. The chain recombines TRBV5-1 with TRBJ2-7; 8 nucleotides agree with TRBD2. Germline V CDR1 and CDR2: SGHRS, YFSETQ. The CDR3 length is 15 residues. V lost 0 bases, J lost 3 bases, and 5 bases stayed unmatched. The CDR3 spells CASSLAAGGIYEQYF. Here the CDR3 DNA reads TGCGCCAGCAGCTTGGCCGCGGGGGGAATCTACGAGCAGTACTTC. Supplemented by reference TRBV5-1 and TRBJ2-7, the full variable domain reads KAGVTQTPRYLIKTRGQQVTLSCSPISGHRSVSWYQQTPGQGLQFLFEYFSETQRNKGNFPGRFSGRQFSNSRSEMNVSTLELGDSALYLCASSLAAGGIYEQYFGPGTRLTVT.

The chain uses TRBV6-1 and TRBJ1-1, with a tentative D call TRBD1 (5 bases). CDR3 length: 15 amino acids. Germline assignment: CDR1 MNHNS and CDR2 SASEGT. The V gene lost 1 base and the J gene lost 1 base, with 10 bases spanning the gap. The CDR3 nucleotides read TGTGCCAGCAGTGAAGTTGGGGGAACGAACACTGAAGCTTTCTTT. Translating it yields CASSEVGGTNTEAFF.

This clonotype appeared many times. The chain recombines TRBV11-2 with TRBJ2-5; 7 nucleotides align to TRBD2. V lost 1 base, J lost 2 bases, and 4 bases stayed unmatched. CDR3 length equals 15 residues. Germline V gene lookup returns CDR1 SGHAT and CDR2 FQNNGV. CDR3 in amino acids: CASSLVGLEQETQYF. DNA of the CDR3: TGTGCCAGCAGCTTAGTAGGACTAGAACAAGAGACCCAGTACTTC.

There are many counts of this clonotype. The chain carries TRBV11-3 and TRBJ1-1, with D hard to call. Germline V gives CDR1 SGHNT, CDR2 YENEEA. This CDR3 contains 13 residues. Between the trimmed V and J ends, which lost 7 bases and 0 bases, there was a span of 9 bases. The DNA for the CDR3 is TGTGCCAGCAAGAACACCGTGAACACTGAAGCTTTCTTT. The encoded protein is CASKNTVNTEAFF. Full variable domain (outside the CDR3, taken from reference TRBV11-3 and TRBJ1-1): EAGVVQSPRYKIIEKKQPVAFWCNPISGHNTLYWYLQNLGQGPELLIRYENEEAVDDSQLPKDRFSAERLKGVDSTLKIQPAELGDSAVYLCASKNTVNTEAFFGQGTRLTVV.